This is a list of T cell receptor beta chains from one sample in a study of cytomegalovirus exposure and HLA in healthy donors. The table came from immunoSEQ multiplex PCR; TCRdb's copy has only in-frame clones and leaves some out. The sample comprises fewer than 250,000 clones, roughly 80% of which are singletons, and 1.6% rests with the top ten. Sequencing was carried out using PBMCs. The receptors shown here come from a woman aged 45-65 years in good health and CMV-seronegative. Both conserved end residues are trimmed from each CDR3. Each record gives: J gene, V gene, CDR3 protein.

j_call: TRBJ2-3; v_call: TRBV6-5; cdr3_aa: ASSRSGSTDTQY
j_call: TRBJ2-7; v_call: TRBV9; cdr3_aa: ASSSQVGRGLVYEQY
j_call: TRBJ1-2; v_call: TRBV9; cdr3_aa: ASSSGQGAGGYGYT
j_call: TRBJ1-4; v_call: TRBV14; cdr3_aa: ASSPETFAKLF
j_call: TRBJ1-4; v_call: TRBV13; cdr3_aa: ASSLGQLTNEKLF
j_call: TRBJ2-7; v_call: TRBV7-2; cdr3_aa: ASSLAGTGGSYEQY
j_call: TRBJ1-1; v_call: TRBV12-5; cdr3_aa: ASGLSRTGGFMNTEAF
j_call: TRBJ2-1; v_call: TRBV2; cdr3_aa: ASGYAGGEQF
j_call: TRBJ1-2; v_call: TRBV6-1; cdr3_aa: ASSEPGRGIYGYT
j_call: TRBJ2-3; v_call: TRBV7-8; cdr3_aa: ASSLAQREPFHTQY
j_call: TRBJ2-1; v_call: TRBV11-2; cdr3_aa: ASSPTSGSTYNEQF
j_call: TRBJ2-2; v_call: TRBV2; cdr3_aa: ASVRSGAEAGELF
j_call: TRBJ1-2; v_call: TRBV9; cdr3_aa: ASSAGFSGGYT
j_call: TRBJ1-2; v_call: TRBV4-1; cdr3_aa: ASSHGRDRGYGYT
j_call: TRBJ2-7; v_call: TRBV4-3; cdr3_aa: ASSQETGTYEQY
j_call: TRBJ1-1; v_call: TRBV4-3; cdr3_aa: ASSQEFRNTEAF
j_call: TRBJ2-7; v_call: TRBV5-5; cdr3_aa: ASMGHSYEQY
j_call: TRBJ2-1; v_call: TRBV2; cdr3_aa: ASINRVDEQF
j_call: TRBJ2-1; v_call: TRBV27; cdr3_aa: ASKAESLSNEQF
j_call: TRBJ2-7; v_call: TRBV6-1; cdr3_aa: ASSELGTKGLEQY
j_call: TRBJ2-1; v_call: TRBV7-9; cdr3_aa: ASSSGQPSYNEQF
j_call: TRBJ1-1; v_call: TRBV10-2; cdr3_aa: ASSHDSLNTEAF
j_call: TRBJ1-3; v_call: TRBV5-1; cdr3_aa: ASSLEAIQSLSGNTIY
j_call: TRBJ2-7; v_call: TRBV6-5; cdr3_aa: ASSSGQPYEQY
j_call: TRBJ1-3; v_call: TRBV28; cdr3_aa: TTRGQGLNTIY
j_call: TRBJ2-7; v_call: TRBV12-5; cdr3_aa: ATGIGDSYEQY
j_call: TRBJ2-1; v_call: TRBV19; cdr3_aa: ASIGASGISYNEQF
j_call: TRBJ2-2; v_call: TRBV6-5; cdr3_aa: ASSQNGPGGELF
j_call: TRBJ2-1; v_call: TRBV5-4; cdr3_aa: ASSLGSGYNEQF
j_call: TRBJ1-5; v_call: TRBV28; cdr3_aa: ASSFSRGGNQPQH
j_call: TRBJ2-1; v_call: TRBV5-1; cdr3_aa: ASSLTGAHNEQF
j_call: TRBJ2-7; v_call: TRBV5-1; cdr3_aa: ASSLRTAMPYEQY
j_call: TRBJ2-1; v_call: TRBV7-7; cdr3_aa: ASSSTSGGVGEQF
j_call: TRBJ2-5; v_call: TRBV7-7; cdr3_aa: ASSLGLEQETQY
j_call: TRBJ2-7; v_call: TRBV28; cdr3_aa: ASRGAHPPYEQY
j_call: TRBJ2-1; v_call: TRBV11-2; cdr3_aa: ASSFAAGAQPHHEQF
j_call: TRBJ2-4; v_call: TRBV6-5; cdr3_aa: ASSATGLAKNIQY